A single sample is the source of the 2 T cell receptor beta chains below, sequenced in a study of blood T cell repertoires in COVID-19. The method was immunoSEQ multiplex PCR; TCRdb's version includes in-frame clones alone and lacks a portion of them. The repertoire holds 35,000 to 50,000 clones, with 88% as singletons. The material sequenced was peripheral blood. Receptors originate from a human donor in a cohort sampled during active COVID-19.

CDR3: CASSGGTDTQYF. DNA for the CDR3: TGCGCCAGCAGCGGGGGCACAGATACGCAGTATTTT. The chain is built from TRBV10-2 and TRBJ2-3; D might be TRBD2 (5 bases). The ends were cut back, 6 bases at V and 1 base at J, with 5 bases in the middle. From germline, CDR1 is WSHSY and CDR2 SAAADI. This CDR3 comprises 12 residues.

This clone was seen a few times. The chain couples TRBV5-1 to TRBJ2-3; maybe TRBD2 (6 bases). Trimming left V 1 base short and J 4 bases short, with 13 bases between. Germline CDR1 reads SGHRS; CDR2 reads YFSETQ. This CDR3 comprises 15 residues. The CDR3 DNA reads TGCGCCAGCAGCTTGATGGGGGGATCCGCAGATACGCAGTATTTT. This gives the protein CASSLMGGSADTQYF.